The T cell receptor beta chain under discussion was sequenced for a study of CD8 T cells in Susac syndrome. RNA, at about 0.45 to 1 ug, was reverse transcribed with random hexamers. immunoSEQ multiplex PCR amplified TCR beta CDR3 across 54 Vbeta, 13 Jbeta. In TCRdb, the immunoSEQ multiplex PCR reads were re-called with MiXCR into one record per CDR3 protein. The sample lists approximately 280,000 distinct CDR3 sequences; approximately 81% were seen once. CDR1 and CDR2 (germline): SGHVS, FNYEAQ. The CDR3 length is 16 residues. The ends lost 5 bases at V and 8 bases at J; junction bases unmatched: 14. Overall study findings and caveats: The study recognized that its TCR sequencing and HLA analysis covered a relatively small number of individuals.

About this clonotype itself: The antigen is not known.

The sequence was collected from a human donor with multiple sclerosis. V is TRBV7-6 and J is TRBJ2-1; 8 bases are a match to TRBD2. The sample was CD8+ T cells from PBMCs. The CDR3 DNA follows: TGTGCCAGCAGCACGACCGGGACTAGTAGAAGGGATGAGCAGTTCTTC. Protein sequence: CASSTTGTSRRDEQFF.